The sequence of this TCR beta chain was determined in a study of cytomegalovirus exposure and HLA in healthy donors. This clone was counted a few times. Its antigen is unknown. The study, taken as a whole, reports: As a later analysis revealed, most CMV-associated TCR beta chains appeared HLA-restricted. Near-uniform donor sequencing depth was presumed by presence/absence analyses.

A multiplex PCR was run with 60 Vbeta primers and 13 Jbeta primers. Profiling relied on immunoSEQ multiplex PCR, and the TCRdb table lists in-frame clones only, not all of them. This sample carries 95,000 to 110,000 clones, around a tenth of them seen once, and the ten largest clones take under 6.5%. Material: PBMCs. This TCR derives from a man between 35 and 55 years old in good health and CMV-seropositive.

CDR3 coding DNA: TGCGCCAGCAGCTTGGGGACAGGGGGCTACAATGAGCAGTTCTTC. Translated, it gives CASSLGTGGYNEQFF. V usage is TRBV5-1 and J usage is TRBJ2-1; the match to TRBD1 covers 10 bases. This CDR3 comprises 15 residues. Trimming removed 0 bases from V and 3 bases from J; junction bases left unmatched: 0. From germline, CDR1 is SGHRS and CDR2 YFSETQ.